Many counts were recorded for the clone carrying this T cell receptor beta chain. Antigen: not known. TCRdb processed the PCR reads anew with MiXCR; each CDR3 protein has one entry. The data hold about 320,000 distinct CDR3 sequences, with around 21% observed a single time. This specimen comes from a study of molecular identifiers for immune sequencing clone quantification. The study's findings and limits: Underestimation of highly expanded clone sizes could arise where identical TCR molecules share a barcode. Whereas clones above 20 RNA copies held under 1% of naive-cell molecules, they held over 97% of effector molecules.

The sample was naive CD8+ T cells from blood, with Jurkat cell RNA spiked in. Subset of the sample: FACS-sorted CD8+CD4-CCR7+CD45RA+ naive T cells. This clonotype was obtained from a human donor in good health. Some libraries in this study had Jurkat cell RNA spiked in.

DNA for the CDR3: TGTGCCAGCAGTTCGGGACTACTCTACGAGCAGTACTTC. Residues: CASSSGLLYEQYF. This chain uses TRBV27 with TRBJ2-7; 7 bases are a match to TRBD2. Germline V gene data show CDR1 as MNHEY and CDR2 as SMNVEV (reference sequence). The length of the CDR3 is 13 residues. V lost 4 bases to trimming and J lost 3 bases; unmatched junction nucleotides: 3.